One sample yielded the 25 T cell receptor beta chains listed below, sequenced in a study of early T cells in non-severe SARS-CoV-2 infection. TCRdb processed the 5' RACE reads anew with MiXCR; each CDR3 protein has one entry. Here the sample spans 60,000 to 75,000 distinct CDR3 sequences, roughly 10% being singletons. The sequencing used whole blood, collected at baseline. All receptors derive from an adult who was a healthcare worker with PCR-confirmed SARS-CoV-2 infection or an uninfected control (not recorded which).

This chain joins TRBV9 and TRBJ2-7, with 9 bases lining up with TRBD1. The CDR3 runs 15 residues. In germline, CDR1 is SGDLS, CDR2 YYNGEE. J gave up 2 bases and V 4 bases, and 7 bases lay outside the gene matches. CDR3 sequence: CASSFSGTGPYEQYF. CDR3 DNA sequence: TGTGCCAGCAGCTTCTCCGGGACAGGGCCCTACGAGCAGTACTTC.

In this sample, this clonotype turned up a few times. The chain is built from TRBV20-1 and TRBJ2-5; D possibly corresponds to TRBD2 (6 bases). V was clipped by 5 bases and J by 5 bases, with 15 bases between them. The CDR3 covers 13 residues. Germline lookup yields CDR1 DFQATT and CDR2 SNEGSKA (reference sequence). CDR3 region: CSAAWGGGETQYF. In nucleotides, the CDR3 is TGCAGTGCTGCCTGGGGAGGTGGGGAGACCCAGTACTTC.

The chain carries TRBV6-5 and TRBJ1-2, with TRBD1 as a possible D gene (5 bases). Germline lookup yields CDR1 MNHEY and CDR2 SVGAGI. The CDR3 extends over 13 amino acids. The germline V and J ends were trimmed by 5 bases and 3 bases, with 10 bases remaining between them. The CDR3 is CASSPGTYYGYTF. CDR3 nucleotide sequence: TGTGCCAGCAGTCCCGGGACCTACTATGGCTACACCTTC.

The chain has TRBV20-1 and TRBJ2-1, with TRBD2 matching 9 bases. Losses at the gene ends were 3 bases for V and 7 bases for J; bases not matched to a gene: 7. The CDR3 runs 14 residues. From germline, CDR1 is DFQATT and CDR2 SNEGSKA (reference sequence). CDR3 DNA: TGCAGTGCTAGTGTTTTAGCGGGAGCTAATGAGCAGTTCTTC. Translating gives CSASVLAGANEQFF.

This clonotype was seen repeatedly, ten times or more. This chain connects TRBV6-2 or TRBV6-3 to TRBJ2-7, with unresolved D. This CDR3 has 12 residues. Trimming left V 4 bases short and J 3 bases short, with 7 bases between. Germline assignment: CDR1 MNHEY and CDR2 SVGEGT. The CDR3 loop is CASSLTSYEQYF. Written as DNA, the CDR3 is TGTGCCAGCAGTTTAACCAGCTACGAGCAGTACTTC.

In this sample, this clonotype turned up a few times. The gene calls are TRBV9 and TRBJ2-1, with 15 bases aligning to TRBD2. CDR1 and CDR2 (germline): SGDLS, YYNGEE. There are 15 residues in the CDR3. V shed 2 bases, J shed 9 bases, and the junction held 3 bases outside the gene matches. The CDR3: CASSVGLAGGFEQFF. The CDR3 DNA sequence: TGTGCCAGCAGCGTGGGACTAGCGGGAGGTTTTGAGCAGTTCTTC.

The genes are TRBV14 and TRBJ2-2; TRBD1 matches 8 bases. This CDR3 contains 13 residues. V lost 6 bases and J lost 6; bases outside the gene matches: 3. CDR1 is SGHDN, CDR2 FVKESK, per germline. The CDR3 DNA is TGTGCCAGCAGTCGGACAGGGTCCGGGGAGCTGTTTTTT. Residues: CASSRTGSGELFF.

The chain is built from TRBV7-8 and TRBJ2-1; 11 bases agree with TRBD2. J lost 9 bases, V lost 1 base, and 5 bases had no gene match. This CDR3 region has 15 residues. Germline V CDR1 and CDR2: SGHVS, FQNEAQ. The CDR3 spells CASSLVLAGVGEQFF. The CDR3 nucleotides are TGTGCCAGCAGCTTAGTACTAGCGGGAGTGGGTGAGCAGTTCTTC.

This chain connects TRBV12-3 or TRBV12-4 to TRBJ1-3; D remains ambiguous. The CDR3 is 12 amino acids. The germline V and J ends were trimmed by 6 bases and 5 bases, with 8 bases remaining between them. CDR3 sequence reads: CASSQTRNTIYF. The CDR3, as DNA: TGTGCCAGCAGCCAGACTAGAAACACCATATATTTT.

V is TRBV4-2 and J is TRBJ2-3, with no clear D. The CDR3 length is 12 residues. The germline V gene has CDR1 LGHNA and CDR2 YNFKEQ. Trimming took off 5 bases at V and 2 bases at J, with 5 bases between the two ends. Here the CDR3 DNA reads TGTGCCAGCAGCGGGGACACAGATACGCAGTATTTT. Amino acids: CASSGDTDTQYF.

This clonotype was detected only a few times. This chain links TRBV2 with TRBJ1-1; possible D gene TRBD1, 6 bases. Germline V gives CDR1 SNHLY, CDR2 FYNNEI. CDR3 length equals 16 residues. The V and J ends lost 4 bases and 5 bases respectively, with 20 bases between them. The DNA for the CDR3 is TGTGCCAGCAGTGGGGCGCTGGGGGCTTCATTGACTGAAGCTTTCTTT. Translated, it gives CASSGALGASLTEAFF.

This chain joins TRBV7-2 and TRBJ2-7; no clear D. Trimming shortened V by 1 base and J by 4 bases, and 8 bases separated the two germline ends. The germline V gene has CDR1 SGHTA and CDR2 FQGNSA. The CDR3 sequence is 13 residues long. The CDR3 sequence: CASSLELGYEQYF. The DNA for the CDR3 is TGTGCCAGCAGCTTAGAATTGGGGTACGAGCAGTACTTC.

This clonotype has just a few counts. V and J are TRBV19 and TRBJ2-1; 8 bases line up with TRBD1. This CDR3 spans 15 amino acids. Germline V gene lookup returns CDR1 LNHDA and CDR2 SQIVND (reference sequence). After removal of 7 bases from V and 5 bases from J, the junction contained 10 bases not matched to a gene. The CDR3 region is CASTLGQGVNNEQFF. The DNA of the CDR3 is TGTGCCAGTACCCTAGGACAGGGTGTCAACAATGAGCAGTTCTTC.

This clonotype showed up many times. This chain joins TRBV2 and TRBJ2-1; 7 nucleotides line up with TRBD1. Germline V CDR1 and CDR2: SNHLY, FYNNEI. Trimming took 2 bases from V and 2 from J; bases not matched to a gene: 3. This CDR3 has 15 amino acids. The CDR3 DNA sequence: TGTGCCAGCAGTGAACTAGGGGGCCCCTACAATGAGCAGTTCTTC. Protein: CASSELGGPYNEQFF.

The chain joins TRBV25-1 to TRBJ2-1; unclear D gene. The CDR3 loop spans 12 amino acids. The germline gives CDR1 MGHDK, CDR2 SYGVNS. V lost 4 bases, J lost 8 bases, and 9 bases lay in between. DNA of the CDR3: TGTGCCAGCAGTGTATCCTTGTATGAGCAGTTCTTC. Its protein product is CASSVSLYEQFF. The whole variable domain, remainder taken from reference TRBV25-1 and TRBJ2-1, is EADIYQTPRYLVIGTGKKITLECSQTMGHDKMYWYQQDPGMELHLIHYSYGVNSTEKGDLSSESTVSRIRTEHFPLTLESARPSHTSQYLCASSVSLYEQFFGPGTRLTVL.

The chain combines TRBV3-1 with TRBJ2-7; D remains unclear. The CDR3 sequence is 12 residues long. Trimming removed 5 bases from V and 7 bases from J, with 12 bases in between. Looked up from germline, CDR1 is LGHDT and CDR2 is YNNKEL (reference sequence). CDR3: CASSYSLGEQYF. CDR3 DNA: TGTGCCAGCAGCTATAGTCTGGGAGAGCAGTACTTC.

The chain recombines TRBV2 with TRBJ2-3; TRBD1 is a possible D gene (6 bases). The CDR3 is made up of 15 amino acids. Trimming shortened V by 1 base and J by 6 bases, and 14 bases separated the two germline ends. CDR1 and CDR2 (germline): SNHLY, FYNNEI. CDR3 sequence (DNA): TGTGCCAGCAGTGAAGAAGGCAGGGGAGTTGATACGCAGTATTTT. Translating it yields CASSEEGRGVDTQYF.

The chain carries TRBV29-1 and TRBJ2-7; D call uncertain. This CDR3 spans 13 amino acids. Germline V lookup: CDR1 SQVTM, CDR2 ANQGSEA. Trimming removed 6 bases at V and 7 bases at J, with 19 bases between. DNA for the CDR3: TGCAGCGTGGCGCTAGGTCCCCGTAAGGAGCAGTACTTC. Translating it yields CSVALGPRKEQYF.

This clonotype was observed many times. The chain carries TRBV9 and TRBJ1-2; 7 bases agree with TRBD1. Germline CDR1 and CDR2: SGDLS and YYNGEE. The V gene end was trimmed by 0 bases and the J gene end by 7 bases; junction bases not matched to a gene: 3. The CDR3 loop spans 13 amino acids. CDR3 amino acids: CASSVEGAGGYTF. The DNA of the CDR3 is TGTGCCAGCAGCGTAGAGGGGGCGGGTGGCTACACCTTC.

This clonotype has just a few counts. CDR3 loop: CASSLASAGGGYGYTF. CDR3 coding DNA: TGTGCCAGCAGCTTAGCCTCGGCAGGGGGCGGCTATGGCTACACCTTC. The rearrangement uses TRBV7-2 and TRBJ1-2; TRBD1 aligns across 8 bases. The V segment lost 0 bases and the J segment 4 bases; nucleotides outside the gene matches: 7. Per germline, CDR1 SGHTA and CDR2 FQGNSA. The CDR3 contains 16 residues.

This clonotype was seen more than once but under ten times. The chain employs TRBV7-2 and TRBJ2-3; D is unclear. The CDR3 sequence is 16 residues long. Germline V gene sequence: CDR1 SGHTA, CDR2 FQGNSA. Trimming took 4 bases from V and 0 from J, leaving 14 bases between them. CDR3: CASSSPTSTSTDTQYF. In DNA, the CDR3 is TGTGCCAGCAGCTCACCGACATCAACTAGCACAGATACGCAGTATTTT. The full variable domain, in which reference TRBV7-2 and TRBJ2-3 provide the parts outside the CDR3, is GAGVSQSPSNKVTEKGKDVELRCDPISGHTALYWYRQSLGQGLEFLIYFQGNSAPDKSGLPSDRFSAERTGGSVSTLTIQRTQQEDSAVYLCASSSPTSTSTDTQYFGPGTRLTVL.

This clonotype came up a few times. This rearrangement joins TRBV3-1 to TRBJ2-1; unclear D gene. Trimming stripped 2 bases from V and 9 bases from J, with 5 bases between. Germline V gene data show CDR1 as LGHDT and CDR2 as YNNKEL (reference sequence). CDR3 size: 11 residues. The CDR3 region has the DNA TGTGCCAGCAGCCAATACCGTGAGCAGTTCTTC. As protein: CASSQYREQFF.

The rearrangement uses TRBV7-6 and TRBJ2-3; D tentatively fits TRBD1 or TRBD2 (6 bases each). This CDR3 contains 12 residues. Trimming removed 6 bases at V and 8 bases at J, with 12 bases between. Germline V CDR1 and CDR2: SGHVS, FNYEAQ. The CDR3 DNA is TGTGCCAGCAGTATAGGGGGGAGTACGCAGTATTTT. Protein product: CASSIGGSTQYF. Full variable domain (remainder filled in from reference TRBV7-6 and TRBJ2-3): GAGVSQSPRYKVTKRGQDVALRCDPISGHVSLYWYRQALGQGPEFLTYFNYEAQQDKSGLPNDRFSAERPEGSISTLTIQRTEQRDSAMYRCASSIGGSTQYFGPGTRLTVL.

The chain links TRBV4-3 to TRBJ2-1; D unclear. This CDR3 is 13 amino acids long. V shed 0 bases and J shed 4 bases, with 4 bases lying between them. The germline gives CDR1 LGHNA, CDR2 YSLEER. This CDR3 reads CASSQDVYNEQFF. The CDR3 coding sequence is TGCGCCAGCAGCCAAGATGTTTACAATGAGCAGTTCTTC.

This clonotype was counted between two and nine times. V and J are TRBV11-2 and TRBJ2-1; 9 bases are shared with TRBD1. The CDR3 sequence is 15 residues long. With V trimmed by 2 bases and J by 7 bases, 6 bases remained unmatched. Germline lookup yields CDR1 SGHAT and CDR2 FQNNGV. The CDR3 nucleotides read TGTGCCAGCAGCTTATCGAACAGGGGGCTGAATGAGCAGTTCTTC. This codes for CASSLSNRGLNEQFF.